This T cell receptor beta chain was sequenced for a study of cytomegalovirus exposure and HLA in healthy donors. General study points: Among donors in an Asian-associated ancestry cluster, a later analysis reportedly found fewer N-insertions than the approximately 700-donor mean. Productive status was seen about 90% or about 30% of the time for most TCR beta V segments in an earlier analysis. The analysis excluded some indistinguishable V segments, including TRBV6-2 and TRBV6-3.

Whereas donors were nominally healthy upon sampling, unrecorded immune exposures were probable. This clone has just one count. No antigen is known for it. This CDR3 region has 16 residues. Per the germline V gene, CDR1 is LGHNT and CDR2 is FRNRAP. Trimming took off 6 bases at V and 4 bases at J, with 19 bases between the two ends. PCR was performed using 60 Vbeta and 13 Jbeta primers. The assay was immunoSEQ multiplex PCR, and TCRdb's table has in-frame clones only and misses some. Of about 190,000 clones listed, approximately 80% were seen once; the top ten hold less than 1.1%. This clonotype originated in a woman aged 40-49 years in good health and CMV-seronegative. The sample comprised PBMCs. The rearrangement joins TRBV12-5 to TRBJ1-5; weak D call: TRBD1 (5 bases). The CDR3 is CASGISIGQKNQPQHF. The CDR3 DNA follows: TGTGCTAGTGGAATTTCAATAGGACAAAAAAATCAGCCCCAGCATTTT.